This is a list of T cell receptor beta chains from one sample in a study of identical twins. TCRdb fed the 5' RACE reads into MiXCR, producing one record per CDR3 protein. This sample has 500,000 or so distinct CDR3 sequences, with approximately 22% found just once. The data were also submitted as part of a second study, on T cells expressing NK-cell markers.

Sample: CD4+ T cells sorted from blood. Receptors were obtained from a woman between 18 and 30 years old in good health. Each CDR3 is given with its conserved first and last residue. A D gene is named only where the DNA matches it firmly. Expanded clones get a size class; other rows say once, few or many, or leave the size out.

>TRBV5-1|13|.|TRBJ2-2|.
CASSFDRNGELFF
TGCGCCAGCAGCTTCGACAGGAACGGGGAGCTGTTTTTT
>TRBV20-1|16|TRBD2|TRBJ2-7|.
CSARATSGGRWGEQYF
TGCAGTGCTAGGGCGACTAGCGGGGGAAGGTGGGGGGAGCAGTACTTC
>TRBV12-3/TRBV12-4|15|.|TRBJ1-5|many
CASSLSREYNQPQHF
TGTGCCAGCAGTTTAAGCAGGGAGTACAATCAGCCCCAGCATTTT
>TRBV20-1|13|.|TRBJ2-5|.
CSALPFTRGTQYF
TGCAGTGCCCTACCTTTTACCCGTGGGACCCAGTACTTC
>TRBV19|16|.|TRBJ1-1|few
CASSIFSRPRNTEAFF
TGTGCCAGTAGTATTTTCAGTAGGCCGCGGAACACTGAAGCTTTCTTT
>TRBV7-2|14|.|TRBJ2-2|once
CASSPYRISGELFF
TGTGCCAGCAGTCCTTACAGGATCTCAGGGGAGCTGTTTTTT
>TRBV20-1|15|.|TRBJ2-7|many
CSARDWSSGSYEQYF
TGCAGTGCTAGAGACTGGAGTAGCGGCTCTTACGAGCAGTACTTC
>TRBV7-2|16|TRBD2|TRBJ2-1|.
CASSRLAGGYYNEQFF
TGTGCCAGCAGCCGATTAGCGGGGGGATACTACAATGAGCAGTTCTTC
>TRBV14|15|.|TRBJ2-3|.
CASSQVSGVGDTQYF
TGTGCCAGCAGCCAAGTGAGCGGAGTAGGAGATACGCAGTATTTT
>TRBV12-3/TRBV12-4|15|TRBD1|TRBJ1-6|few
CASSLIGTGATPLHF
TGTGCCAGCAGTTTAATCGGGACAGGGGCAACACCCCTCCACTTT
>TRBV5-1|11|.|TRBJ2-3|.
CASLEGDTQYF
TGCGCCAGCTTAGAGGGAGATACGCAGTATTTT
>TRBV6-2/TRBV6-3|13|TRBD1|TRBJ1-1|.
CASNRQGGTEAFF
TGTGCCAGCAACCGACAGGGAGGCACTGAAGCTTTCTTT
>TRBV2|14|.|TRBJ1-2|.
CASSTDGTNYGYTF
TGTGCCAGCAGTACGGACGGGACTAACTATGGCTACACCTTC
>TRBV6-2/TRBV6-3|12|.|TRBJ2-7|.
CASSYSRQDQYF
TGTGCCAGCAGTTACTCACGACAGGATCAGTACTTC
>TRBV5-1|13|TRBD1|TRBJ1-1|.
CASSWDRRTEAFF
TGCGCCAGCAGCTGGGACAGGCGCACTGAAGCTTTCTTT
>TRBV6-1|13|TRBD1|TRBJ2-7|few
CASRRDSAYEQYF
TGTGCCAGCCGACGGGACAGTGCCTACGAGCAGTACTTC
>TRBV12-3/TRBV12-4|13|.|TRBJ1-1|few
CASSLSAGGKAFF
TGTGCCAGCAGTTTATCCGCGGGGGGTAAAGCTTTCTTT
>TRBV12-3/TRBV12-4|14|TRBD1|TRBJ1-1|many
CASSLTRGYTEAFF
TGTGCCAGCAGTTTAACCAGGGGGTACACTGAAGCTTTCTTT
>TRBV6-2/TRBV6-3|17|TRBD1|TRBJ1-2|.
CASSYQMGQGKIYGYTF
TGTGCCAGCAGTTACCAGATGGGACAGGGGAAAATCTATGGCTACACCTTC